This T cell receptor beta chain was recovered during a study of T-cell memory formation after mild COVID-19. Overall study findings and caveats: Later expanders leaned CD4+, whereas day 15 to 85 contracting clones were balanced CD4/CD8. Some responding clones appeared in pre-infection memory, suggesting cross-reactive memory joined.

The CDR3 has 13 amino acids. Trimming took off 6 bases at V and 1 base at J, with 9 bases between the two ends. Germline V gene lookup returns CDR1 MRHNA and CDR2 SNTAGT. This clonotype was seen more than once but under ten times. Antigen: not known. From the 5' RACE reads, TCRdb called clonotypes with MiXCR, one entry per CDR3 protein. Of approximately 190,000 distinct CDR3 sequences in the sample, approximately 16% were seen once. The J gene is TRBJ1-1, the V gene TRBV6-4; D is ambiguous. The sequencing sample was made of PBMCs or a T cell subset sorted from them (not recorded which). The source of this sequence is an adult woman who had mild COVID-19 (a few samples of this study predate the infection). Cell type and time point are not known. The CDR3 is CASSQKSNTEAFF. The CDR3 DNA follows: TGTGCCAGCAGCCAAAAATCGAACACTGAAGCTTTCTTT.